These T cell receptor beta chains were read from a single sample in a study of blood T cell repertoires in COVID-19. Sequenced by immunoSEQ multiplex PCR; TCRdb stores in-frame clones only, minus some. The table shows about 100,000 clones, with about 85% occurring only once. The sample taken for sequencing was peripheral blood. The receptors here all came from a woman between 70 and 85 years old with acute or convalescent COVID-19. The CDR3 runs from the conserved cysteine through the conserved F or W. D genes are given only for firm matches. For some rows the clone size is stated as once, few or many, or as a class when expanded; others skip it.

TRBD2	TRBV10-3	TRBJ2-7	once	TGTGCCATCAGTCAAAGCGGGAGTCAGGCCTACGAGCAGTACTTC	CAISQSGSQAYEQYF
-	TRBV5-6	TRBJ1-5	-	TGTGCCAGCAGCGTCGGTCGGCGGGGCAATCAGCCCCAGCATTTT	CASSVGRRGNQPQHF
TRBD2	TRBV18	TRBJ2-1	-	TGTGCCAGCTCACCCCTGCGGGAGAACTACAATGAGCAGTTCTTC	CASSPLRENYNEQFF
TRBD1	TRBV7-9	TRBJ1-1	-	TGTGCCAGCAGCTTTGGACAGGGGAACACTGAAGCTTTCTTT	CASSFGQGNTEAFF
-	TRBV19	TRBJ1-5	-	TGTGCCAGTAGTATTTGGGGCGCCCCCAATCAGCCCCAGCATTTT	CASSIWGAPNQPQHF
-	TRBV28	TRBJ2-7	-	TGTGCCAGCAGCAGGGATCCCTCCTACGAGCAGTACTTC	CASSRDPSYEQYF
-	TRBV27	TRBJ1-1	-	TGTGCCAGCAGAGTGAGGGAAAGGCTGAACACTGAAGCTTTCTTT	CASRVRERLNTEAFF
TRBD2	TRBV3-1/TRBV3-2	TRBJ2-1	once	TGTGCCAGCGGCAGCGGGGGGGTTTACAATGAGCAGTTCTTC	CASGSGGVYNEQFF
-	TRBV25-1	TRBJ2-7	-	TGTGCCAGCAGTGACCCGACTAGATCCTACGAGCAGTACTTC	CASSDPTRSYEQYF
-	TRBV7-9	TRBJ2-4	-	TGTGCCAGCAGCTCGGATGGCGGACTCAAACACATTCAGTACTTC	CASSSDGGLKHIQYF
TRBD1	TRBV28	TRBJ1-2	-	TGTGCCAGCAGTTCCGGGACAGGGGCCTACTATGGCTACACCTTC	CASSSGTGAYYGYTF
TRBD1	TRBV4-1	TRBJ2-1	once	TGCGCCAGCAGCCATCCCCGGGACAGGGGCTACAATGAGCAGTTCTTC	CASSHPRDRGYNEQFF
-	TRBV5-1	TRBJ2-3	-	TGCGCCAGCAGCTTGAGCGTTGACACGCAGTATTTT	CASSLSVDTQYF
-	TRBV6-5	TRBJ1-6	-	TGTGCCACTTACGGCGGTATTAATTCACCCCTCCACTTT	CATYGGINSPLHF
-	TRBV5-1	TRBJ2-3	-	TGCGCCAGCAGCTTGGCTGACAGGACCTCAGATACGCAGTATTTT	CASSLADRTSDTQYF
-	TRBV2	TRBJ1-1	-	TGTGCCAGCAGCTTCGGACAGAAAACTGAAGCTTTCTTT	CASSFGQKTEAFF
TRBD2	TRBV6-5	TRBJ2-3	-	TGTGCCAGCAGTAAACCTACGGGACTCGGGGGGGAGCAGTATTTT	CASSKPTGLGGEQYF
-	TRBV24-1	TRBJ1-2	-	TGTGCCACCAGTGATTGGGACTCCTCGGGAGACTATGGCTACACCTTC	CATSDWDSSGDYGYTF
TRBD1	TRBV4-3	TRBJ1-1	-	TGCGCCAGCAGCCAAGATCCGAGACAGGGGGACGCTGAAGCTTTCTTT	CASSQDPRQGDAEAFF
-	TRBV30	TRBJ1-1	-	TGTGCCTGGGGCTCCGCAGGCCGGAACACTGAAGCTTTCTTT	CAWGSAGRNTEAFF
TRBD1	TRBV5-6	TRBJ1-1	-	TGTGCCAGCAGCTGGGACAGGGTAACCGCTGAAGCTTTCTTT	CASSWDRVTAEAFF
TRBD2	TRBV9	TRBJ2-3	-	TGTGCCAGCAGCGTATCGACTAGCGCACGCACAGATACGCAGTATTTT	CASSVSTSARTDTQYF
-	TRBV5-1	TRBJ2-7	-	TGCGCCAGCAGCCCCGGGCAGGGGTCTACCTACGAGCAGTACTTC	CASSPGQGSTYEQYF
TRBD1	TRBV18	TRBJ2-3	few	TGTGCCAGCTCACCACCGAACAGGGGGTCCTCGAGTGATACGCAGTATTTT	CASSPPNRGSSSDTQYF
TRBD1	TRBV9	TRBJ2-1	-	TGTGCCAGCAGCGCCGGGACAGGGGGCTCGGGGGCTATCTACAATGAGCAGTTCTTC	CASSAGTGGSGAIYNEQFF
TRBD2	TRBV7-7	TRBJ2-5	-	TGTGCCAGCAGCCTCGGGACTAGCGGGAGGGTGGAGACCCAGTACTTC	CASSLGTSGRVETQYF
TRBD1	TRBV5-6	TRBJ1-5	-	TGTGCCAGCAGCGCACAGGGGTTTCGGCAGCCCCAGCATTTT	CASSAQGFRQPQHF
-	TRBV3-1/TRBV3-2	TRBJ2-7	-	TGTGCCAGCAGCCAAGAAAATCAGGGTTTTTACGAGCAGTACTTC	CASSQENQGFYEQYF
-	TRBV18	TRBJ1-1	-	TGTGCCAGCTCACCAGTAATGAACACTGAAGCTTTCTTT	CASSPVMNTEAFF
-	TRBV19	TRBJ1-5	-	TGTGCCAGTAGTTTTCTGGGCTACCAGGGTAGCAATCAGCCCCAGCATTTT	CASSFLGYQGSNQPQHF
TRBD1	TRBV3-1/TRBV3-2	TRBJ2-7	-	TGTGCCAGCAGCCAAACCGGGACAGGGAGGTACGAGCAGTACTTC	CASSQTGTGRYEQYF
TRBD1	TRBV30	TRBJ1-1	-	TGTGCCTGGGGGACAGGGGATAATGAAGCTTTCTTT	CAWGTGDNEAFF
-	TRBV7-9	TRBJ1-1	-	TGTGCCAGCAGCTTTGGATTCGGGGACACTGAAGCTTTCTTT	CASSFGFGDTEAFF
-	TRBV6-2/TRBV6-3	TRBJ1-1	-	TGTGCCAGCAGTTACTCGACCGCCGGGGGAGACACTGAAGCTTTCTTT	CASSYSTAGGDTEAFF
-	TRBV6-5	TRBJ1-2	-	TGTGCCAGCAGCCTCCAGGGAGGTGGCTACACCTTC	CASSLQGGGYTF
TRBD2	TRBV4-2	TRBJ2-3	-	TGTGCCAGCAGCCAAGTACGCGGTAGCGGGAGTTCAGATACGCAGTATTTT	CASSQVRGSGSSDTQYF
TRBD1	TRBV6-2/TRBV6-3	TRBJ1-4	-	TGTGCCAGCAGTTACGGGACAGAACGGGGGAGAGAAAAACTGTTTTTT	CASSYGTERGREKLFF
-	TRBV28	TRBJ1-2	-	TGTGCCAGCAAGGGATCAGGGGCTGTGAATCTTGGCTACACCTTC	CASKGSGAVNLGYTF
-	TRBV27	TRBJ1-2	-	TGTGCCAGCAGTTTATCTCGATACGGGGTTGGCTATGGCTACACCTTC	CASSLSRYGVGYGYTF
-	TRBV28	TRBJ1-4	-	TGTGCCAGCAAACAGGGAGGGAATGAAAAACTGTTTTTT	CASKQGGNEKLFF
-	TRBV5-4	TRBJ1-2	-	TGTGCCAGCAGCAAGGTCTCCACAGGATATTATGGCTACACCTTC	CASSKVSTGYYGYTF
TRBD1	TRBV2	TRBJ1-5	few	TGTGCCAGCAGCCCAACAGGGGGCAGCCAGCCCCAGCATTTT	CASSPTGGSQPQHF
TRBD1	TRBV5-1	TRBJ1-4	few	TGCGCCAGCAGCTCCTCCGGGACAGGGGGAGAAAAACTGTTTTTT	CASSSSGTGGEKLFF
TRBD1	TRBV2	TRBJ1-5	few	TGTGCCAGCACCGGACAGGGGAACCAGCCCCAGCATTTT	CASTGQGNQPQHF
-	TRBV30	TRBJ1-3	-	TGTGCCTGGAGTAGGGGTTTTCCTGGAAACACCATATATTTT	CAWSRGFPGNTIYF
-	TRBV10-1	TRBJ2-5	few	TGCGCCAGCCGAAGAGATTCTTGGACCCAGTACTTC	CASRRDSWTQYF
-	TRBV6-5	TRBJ1-2	once	TGTGCCAGCAGACAGCTTAACTATGGCTACACCTTC	CASRQLNYGYTF
TRBD1	TRBV7-9	TRBJ2-2	-	TGTGCCAGCAGCTTTCAAACAGGGGGATACCCGAACACCGGGGAGCTGTTTTTT	CASSFQTGGYPNTGELFF
TRBD2	TRBV4-2	TRBJ2-3	-	TGTGCCAGCAGCAAAGAGGCACTAGCGGGTACAGATACGCAGTATTTT	CASSKEALAGTDTQYF
TRBD1	TRBV19	TRBJ1-2	-	TGTGCCAGTAGTATATTGGTCGGGACAGGGGGCGTAGTGGGCTACACCTTC	CASSILVGTGGVVGYTF
TRBD1	TRBV7-2	TRBJ2-5	few	TGTGCCAGCAGCCCTACCGGGACAGGGAAAACTACCCAGTACTTC	CASSPTGTGKTTQYF
-	TRBV12-3/TRBV12-4	TRBJ2-3	-	TGTGCCAGCAGTCCTATGAGGTATACGCAGTATTTT	CASSPMRYTQYF
TRBD1	TRBV7-9	TRBJ1-6	once	TGTGCCAGCAGCCCCGGGACAGGGTTGGATTCACCCCTCCACTTT	CASSPGTGLDSPLHF
-	TRBV6-5	TRBJ1-1	-	TGTGCCAGCAGTTCCGTGACATCTGAAGCTTTCTTT	CASSSVTSEAFF